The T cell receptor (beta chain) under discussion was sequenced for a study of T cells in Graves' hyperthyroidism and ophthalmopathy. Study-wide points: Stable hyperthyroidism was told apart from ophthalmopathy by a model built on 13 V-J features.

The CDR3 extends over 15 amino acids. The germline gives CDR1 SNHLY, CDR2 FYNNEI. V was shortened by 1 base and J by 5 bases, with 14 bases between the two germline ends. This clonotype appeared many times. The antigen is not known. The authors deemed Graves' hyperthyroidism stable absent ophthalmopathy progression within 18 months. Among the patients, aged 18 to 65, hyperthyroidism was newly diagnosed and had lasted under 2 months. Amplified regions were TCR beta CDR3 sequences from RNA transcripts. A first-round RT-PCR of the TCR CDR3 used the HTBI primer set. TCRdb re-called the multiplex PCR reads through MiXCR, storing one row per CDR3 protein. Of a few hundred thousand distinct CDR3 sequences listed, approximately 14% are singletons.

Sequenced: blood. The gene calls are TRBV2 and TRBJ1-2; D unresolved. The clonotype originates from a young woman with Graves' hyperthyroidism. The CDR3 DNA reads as TGTGCCAGCAGTGAAGAGAAGGGCCGCTTATATGGCTACACCTTC. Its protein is CASSEEKGRLYGYTF.